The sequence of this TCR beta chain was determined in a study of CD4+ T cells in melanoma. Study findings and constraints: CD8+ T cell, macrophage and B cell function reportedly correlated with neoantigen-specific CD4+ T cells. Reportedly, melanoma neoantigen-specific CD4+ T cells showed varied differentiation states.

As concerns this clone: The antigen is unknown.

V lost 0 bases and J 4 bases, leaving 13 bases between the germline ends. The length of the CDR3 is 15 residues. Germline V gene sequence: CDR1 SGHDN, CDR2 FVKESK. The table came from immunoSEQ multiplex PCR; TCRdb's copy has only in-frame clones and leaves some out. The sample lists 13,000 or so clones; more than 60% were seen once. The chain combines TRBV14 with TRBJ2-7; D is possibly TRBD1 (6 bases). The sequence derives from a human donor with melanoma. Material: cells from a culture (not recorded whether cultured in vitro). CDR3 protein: CASSQDRARGYEQYF. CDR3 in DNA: TGTGCCAGCAGCCAAGATAGGGCCAGGGGATACGAGCAGTACTTC.